The 26 T cell receptor beta chains presented below share a single source sample, sequenced in a study of long-term antiretroviral therapy in people with HIV. The immunoSEQ assay was v3.0, run at survey level. Sequencing was performed with immunoSEQ multiplex PCR; in TCRdb, only in-frame clones are kept and a portion is missing. This table has approximately 30,000 clones, around 85% appearing once. Sequencing used unsorted PBMCs, obtained 3 years after starting antiretroviral therapy. These receptors all stem from a middle-aged man with HIV.

The V call is TRBV7-8, the J call TRBJ2-6, with 8 bases fitting TRBD1. Germline V gene data show CDR1 as SGHVS and CDR2 as FQNEAQ. The V gene end was trimmed by 5 bases and the J gene end by 0 bases; junction bases not matched to a gene: 9. The CDR3 is made up of 18 amino acids. The CDR3 here is CASSIRDRFSSGANVLTF. DNA of the CDR3: TGTGCCAGCAGCATCCGGGACAGGTTTAGCTCTGGGGCCAACGTCCTGACTTTC.

V is TRBV6-6 and J is TRBJ2-7; D is uncertain. The germline CDR1 and CDR2 sequences are MNHNY and SVGAGI (reference sequence). CDR3 size: 13 residues. The germline V and J ends were trimmed by 4 bases and 2 bases, with 9 bases remaining between them. CDR3 DNA sequence: TGTGCCAGCAGTTTGGTGGAAACCTACGAGCAGTACTTC. Its protein product is CASSLVETYEQYF.

V and J are TRBV6-5 and TRBJ2-1; possibly TRBD1 or TRBD2 for D (5 bases each). Looked up from germline, CDR1 is MNHEY and CDR2 is SVGAGI. V dropped 6 bases and J dropped 7 bases, with 10 bases sitting between them. The CDR3 is 12 amino acids. The CDR3 spells CASSPWGNEQFF. Written as DNA, the CDR3 is TGTGCCAGCAGCCCCTGGGGGAATGAGCAGTTCTTC.

The gene calls are TRBV7-9 and TRBJ1-1; D remains unclear. The CDR3 loop spans 14 amino acids. Deletions cut 1 base from V and 3 bases from J, with 9 bases between. The germline V gene has CDR1 SEHNR and CDR2 FQNEAQ (reference sequence). The CDR3 DNA follows: TGTGCCAGCAGCTTAGGTAGGGCACACACTGAAGCTTTCTTT. Amino acid sequence: CASSLGRAHTEAFF. Full variable domain (outside the CDR3, taken from reference TRBV7-9 and TRBJ1-1): DTGVSQNPRHKITKRGQNVTFRCDPISEHNRLYWYRQTLGQGPEFLTYFQNEAQLEKSRLLSDRFSAERPKGSFSTLEIQRTEQGDSAMYLCASSLGRAHTEAFFGQGTRLTVV.

This clone was recorded a few times. The V and J genes are TRBV2 and TRBJ2-7, with 10 bases fitting TRBD1. With V trimmed by 6 bases and J by 4 bases, 12 bases remained unmatched. This CDR3 comprises 16 residues. Germline V gene lookup returns CDR1 SNHLY and CDR2 FYNNEI. The CDR3 here is CASSPGAGTGVYEQYF. CDR3 coding DNA: TGTGCCAGCAGCCCTGGAGCTGGGACAGGGGTGTACGAGCAGTACTTC.

J is TRBJ2-3 and V is TRBV5-6; TRBD1 or TRBD2 may be the D gene (5 bases each). CDR1 is SGHDT and CDR2 is YYEEEE in the germline V gene. V lost 6 bases, J lost 4 bases, and 18 bases lay in between. The CDR3 has 15 residues. The CDR3 protein is CASISAHRGADTQYF. Written as DNA, the CDR3 is TGTGCCAGCATCTCGGCCCACCGAGGGGCAGATACGCAGTATTTT.

The rearrangement uses TRBV27 and TRBJ1-1, with 11 bases identical to TRBD1. The germline V gene has CDR1 MNHEY and CDR2 SMNVEV (reference sequence). This CDR3 region has 16 residues. V was pared by 8 bases and J by 4 bases, with 12 bases of the junction left unmatched. CDR3 sequence reads: CASLAGTGGGGTEAFF. For the CDR3, the DNA is TGTGCCAGCCTCGCCGGGACAGGGGGGGGAGGCACTGAAGCTTTCTTT.

This clone occurred a few times. The rearrangement uses TRBV6-6 and TRBJ1-5; no clear D gene. This CDR3 has 12 amino acids. Per the germline V gene, CDR1 is MNHNY and CDR2 is SVGAGI (reference sequence). V lost 5 bases to trimming and J lost 6 bases, with 8 bases between them. The CDR3 spells CASSDPGQPQHF. The CDR3 coding sequence is TGTGCCAGCAGTGATCCAGGTCAGCCCCAGCATTTT.

This clone was counted only a few times. This chain connects TRBV4-1 to TRBJ1-3; D is undetermined. Between the trimmed V and J ends, which lost 1 base and 7 bases, there was a span of 14 bases. This CDR3 is built from 15 residues. CDR1 is MGHRA and CDR2 is YSYEKL in the germline V gene. The CDR3 bases are TGCGCCAGCAGCCAAGTGGGATTACCAAGGAACACCATATATTTT. It is translated as CASSQVGLPRNTIYF.

The chain carries TRBV5-1 and TRBJ2-7; 10 positions agree with TRBD2. Germline-derived CDR1 and CDR2 are SGHRS and YFSETQ. This CDR3 contains 17 residues. Germline trimming cut 0 bases from V and 0 bases from J; bases unmatched to any gene: 6. Written as DNA, the CDR3 is TGCGCCAGCAGCTTGGGGTTAGCGGGAGGCCTCTCCTACGAGCAGTACTTC. Its protein is CASSLGLAGGLSYEQYF.

The V gene is TRBV5-4, the J gene TRBJ2-3; 9 bases are shared with TRBD1. This CDR3 is 14 amino acids long. Germline V lookup: CDR1 SGHNT, CDR2 YYREEE (reference sequence). Germline trimming cut 4 bases from V and 6 bases from J; bases unmatched to any gene: 6. Written as DNA, the CDR3 is TGTGCCAGCAGCATCACAGACAGGGGGGATACGCAGTATTTT. This codes for CASSITDRGDTQYF.

This clone came up once. This chain uses TRBV7-2 with TRBJ2-2, with no clear D. V was trimmed by 0 bases and J by 7 bases, leaving 15 bases between them. There are 16 residues in the CDR3. CDR1 and CDR2 (germline): SGHTA, FQGNSA. The CDR3 spells CASSLANSMGRGELFF. The CDR3 nucleotides read TGTGCCAGCAGCTTAGCGAATAGTATGGGCCGCGGGGAGCTGTTTTTT.

This chain links TRBV30 with TRBJ2-1; D might be TRBD2 (5 bases). Germline V gene sequence: CDR1 GTSNPN, CDR2 SVGIG (reference sequence). The germline V and J ends were trimmed by 2 bases and 5 bases, with 13 bases remaining between them. This CDR3 is 14 amino acids long. The CDR3 is CAWSRLAINNEQFF. CDR3 sequence (DNA): TGTGCCTGGAGTAGGTTAGCGATCAACAATGAGCAGTTCTTC. The full variable domain, with the rest looked up from reference TRBV30 and TRBJ2-1, is SQTIHQWPATLVQPVGSPLSLECTVEGTSNPNLYWYRQAAGRGLQLLFYSVGIGQISSEVPQNLSASRPQDRQFILSSKKLLLSDSGFYLCAWSRLAINNEQFFGPGTRLTVL.

This clone is a singleton in its sample. The chain carries TRBV7-9 and TRBJ1-5; no clear D gene. The length of the CDR3 is 12 residues. CDR1 and CDR2 from the germline V gene are SEHNR and FQNEAQ (reference sequence). Trimming shortened V by 3 bases and J by 4 bases, and 4 bases separated the two germline ends. CDR3 coding DNA: TGTGCCAGCAGCTTCGGTAATCAGCCCCAGCATTTT. Translating it yields CASSFGNQPQHF.

The gene calls are TRBV13 and TRBJ1-5; weak D call: TRBD1 (6 bases). The V end was cut by 5 bases, the J end by 2 bases, with 10 bases between. The CDR3 has 14 residues. Germline-derived CDR1 and CDR2 are PRHDT and FYEKMQ (reference sequence). The CDR3 coding sequence is TGTGCCAGCAGCCATGGGGGCGGCAATCAGCCCCAGCATTTT. Its protein is CASSHGGGNQPQHF.

The chain is built from TRBV2 and TRBJ1-2; 8 bases map to TRBD1. The CDR3 consists of 13 residues. J was trimmed by 5 bases and V by 6 bases; bases with no gene match: 5. CDR1 and CDR2 from the germline V gene are SNHLY and FYNNEI. The CDR3 protein is CASSYRGEYGYTF. DNA of the CDR3: TGTGCCAGCAGCTACAGGGGGGAGTATGGCTACACCTTC.

V is TRBV25-1 and J is TRBJ2-3; 7 bases align to TRBD1. The CDR3 is 17 residues long. V gave up 4 bases and J gave up 2 bases; unmatched junction bases: 12. The germline V gene encodes CDR1 MGHDK and CDR2 SYGVNS. The CDR3 nucleotides read TGTGCCAGCAGTGCCACCACCGGGACAGAGATCACAGATACGCAGTATTTT. It specifies CASSATTGTEITDTQYF.

The chain combines TRBV5-6 with TRBJ2-3, with no clear D. This CDR3 comprises 14 residues. The V and J ends lost 1 base and 2 bases respectively, with 8 bases between them. Germline V CDR1 and CDR2: SGHDT, YYEEEE. The CDR3 DNA sequence: TGTGCCAGCAGCTTGCTTAGCAACACAGATACGCAGTATTTT. Protein product: CASSLLSNTDTQYF. The whole variable domain, filled in from reference TRBV5-6 and TRBJ2-3, reads DAGVTQSPTHLIKTRGQQVTLRCSPKSGHDTVSWYQQALGQGPQFIFQYYEEEERQRGNFPDRFSGHQFPNYSSELNVNALLLGDSALYLCASSLLSNTDTQYFGPGTRLTVL.

The V gene is TRBV5-1, the J gene TRBJ2-3; the match to TRBD2 covers 14 bases. Germline-derived CDR1 and CDR2 are SGHRS and YFSETQ. Losses at the gene ends were 4 bases for V and 1 base for J; bases not matched to a gene: 5. This CDR3 is built from 17 residues. The CDR3 nucleotides are TGCGCCAGCAGCCGGACGGGACTAGCGGGAGGCACAGATACGCAGTATTTT. Amino acid sequence: CASSRTGLAGGTDTQYF.

On this clone itself: This specimen includes other DNA sequences encoding the same CDR3. This chain links TRBV4-1 with TRBJ1-1, with D unclear. The CDR3 loop spans 12 amino acids. The germline CDR1 and CDR2 sequences are MGHRA and YSYEKL. Trimming removed 0 bases from V and 8 bases from J, with 7 bases in between. CDR3 loop: CASSQDLGEAFF. The CDR3 nucleotides are TGCGCCAGCAGCCAAGATCTTGGCGAAGCTTTCTTT.

The chain joins TRBV27 to TRBJ2-7, with D unresolved. The CDR3 has 10 amino acids. Germline CDR1 MNHEY, CDR2 SMNVEV (reference sequence). The V end was cut by 4 bases, the J end by 2 bases, with 0 bases between. The CDR3 is CASSSYEQYF. The DNA for the CDR3 is TGTGCCAGCAGTTCCTACGAGCAGTACTTC.

The chain uses TRBV29-1 and TRBJ2-5; 9 positions agree with TRBD1. CDR1 SQVTM and CDR2 ANQGSEA come from the germline V gene. The CDR3 is 13 residues long. The ends lost 4 bases at V and 2 bases at J; junction bases unmatched: 2. CDR3 in amino acids: CSVAGTGQETQYF. CDR3 coding DNA: TGCAGCGTTGCCGGGACAGGGCAAGAGACCCAGTACTTC.

This clone was recorded once. The chain links TRBV7-9 to TRBJ2-3; D remains ambiguous. Trimming took off 9 bases at V and 0 bases at J, with 16 bases between the two ends. The CDR3 runs to 15 residues. Germline CDR1 is SEHNR and CDR2 is FQNEAQ (reference sequence). The chain's CDR3 is CASLMWGVSTDTQYF. The CDR3 DNA reads TGTGCCAGTTTAATGTGGGGTGTCAGCACAGATACGCAGTATTTT. Together with reference TRBV7-9 and TRBJ2-3, the CDR3 gives the full variable domain: DTGVSQNPRHKITKRGQNVTFRCDPISEHNRLYWYRQTLGQGPEFLTYFQNEAQLEKSRLLSDRFSAERPKGSFSTLEIQRTEQGDSAMYLCASLMWGVSTDTQYFGPGTRLTVL.

This clone was found a few times. The genes are TRBV5-6 and TRBJ1-2; D ambiguous. Germline V CDR1 and CDR2: SGHDT, YYEEEE. The ends were cut back, 2 bases at V and 2 bases at J, with 7 bases in the middle. The CDR3 extends over 13 amino acids. CDR3 loop: CASSLIENYGYTF. In DNA form, the CDR3 reads TGTGCCAGCAGCTTAATAGAGAACTATGGCTACACCTTC.

The chain links TRBV11-2 to TRBJ1-3, with 10 nucleotides matching TRBD1. Per germline, CDR1 SGHAT and CDR2 FQNNGV. The V gene end was trimmed by 3 bases and the J gene end by 3 bases; junction bases not matched to a gene: 11. The CDR3 length is 18 residues. The CDR3 DNA is TGTGCCAGCAGCTTGCCGGGACAGGGGCAGTGGCTTGGAAACACCATATATTTT. Translated, it gives CASSLPGQGQWLGNTIYF.

This clone was found once. V is TRBV5-5 and J is TRBJ1-2, with a possible D match to TRBD1 (5 bases). Trimming shortened V by 4 bases and J by 12 bases, and 22 bases separated the two germline ends. The CDR3 covers 14 residues. CDR1 is SGHKS, CDR2 YYEKEE, per germline (reference sequence). The DNA for the CDR3 is TGTGCCAGCAGCGCTCGGACATACGGGAGTGAGGACACCTTC. Translated: CASSARTYGSEDTF.